One T cell receptor (beta chain) is described in this entry. Original processing methods: Counts of nucleated cells, estimated from reference gene primer amplification, were obtained. The method was immunoSEQ multiplex PCR; TCRdb's version includes in-frame clones alone and lacks a portion of them. D and trimming come from the DNA, and the V and J calls and clone size come from that table. The sample lists 200,000 to 300,000 clones, 70% to 90% seen once, with under 4% in the top ten. The data belong to a study of blood T cell repertoires in COVID-19. Looking at the study overall: COVID-19 samples collected from the United States, Italy and Spain covered acute and convalescent phases. T cells, B-cell-depleted T cells, or PBMCs provided the cDNA or gDNA that served as material.

The CDR3 has 12 residues. V was shortened by 2 bases and J by 6 bases, with 5 bases between the two germline ends. The chain links TRBV12-3 or TRBV12-4 to TRBJ1-5; D remains unclear. This TCR was sampled from a young man with active or convalescent COVID-19. Sequencing was carried out using peripheral blood. Here the CDR3 DNA reads TGTGCCAGCAGTTTATATTTTCAGCCCCAGCATTTT. Amino acids: CASSLYFQPQHF.